This entry lists 4 T cell receptor beta chains sequenced from one sample in a study of T cell responses to AZD1222 COVID-19 vaccine. Assay: immunoSEQ multiplex PCR; the TCRdb copy retains only in-frame clones and omits some. In the table there are roughly 120,000 clones, around nine tenths of which are singletons. Sample: peripheral blood, taken on day 0 of AZD1222 vaccination. These receptors came from an adult in good health.

The genes are TRBV12-3 or TRBV12-4 and TRBJ1-3; no definite D call. The CDR3 totals 13 residues. Trimming took 8 bases from V and 5 from J, leaving 13 bases between them. Written as DNA, the CDR3 is TGTGCCAGCTCCGCGGGTCCAAGAAACACCATATATTTT. As protein: CASSAGPRNTIYF.

The CDR3 nucleotides read TGTGCCAGCAGCCATGGTCCTGTCTACGAGCAGTACTTC. This codes for CASSHGPVYEQYF. The chain employs TRBV3-1 (or the pseudogene TRBV3-2) and TRBJ2-7; no clear D gene. Germline V gene lookup returns CDR1 LGHDT and CDR2 YNNKEL (reference sequence). The CDR3 is made up of 13 amino acids. V lost 3 bases to trimming and J lost 3 bases, with 9 bases between them.

The V gene is TRBV6-2 or TRBV6-3, the J gene TRBJ1-2; TRBD1 aligns across 9 bases. Trimming cost V 2 bases and J 6 bases; bases outside gene matches: 13. The CDR3 sequence is 17 residues long. Germline loops: CDR1 MNHEY, CDR2 SVGEGT. Written as DNA, the CDR3 is TGTGCCAGCAGTTACCCGACAGGGGGGAGTACAGTTGATGGCTACACCTTC. It yields the protein CASSYPTGGSTVDGYTF.

The chain combines TRBV5-1 with TRBJ2-1; the D is unclear. CDR1 and CDR2 from the germline V gene are SGHRS and YFSETQ. This CDR3 comprises 15 residues. Trimming removed 5 bases from V and 0 bases from J, with 12 bases in between. The CDR3 spells CASRLLSSSYNEQFF. The CDR3 DNA reads as TGCGCCAGCAGACTGCTATCGAGCTCCTACAATGAGCAGTTCTTC.